What follows are 4 T cell receptor beta chains derived from one specimen sequenced in a study of T cell responses to AZD1222 COVID-19 vaccine. This table comes from immunoSEQ multiplex PCR, and its TCRdb copy is limited to in-frame clones, with some not included. Here the sample spans about 130,000 clones, over 90% being singletons. The specimen comprised peripheral blood, sampled on day 0 of AZD1222 vaccination. The receptors come from an adult in good health.

This clone was detected only once. This chain joins TRBV5-1 and TRBJ2-7; 7 bases line up with TRBD2. Germline lookup yields CDR1 SGHRS and CDR2 YFSETQ. V trimming: 5 bases; J trimming: 7 bases; junction bases outside the gene matches: 6. The CDR3 contains 12 residues. In DNA, the CDR3 is TGCGCCAGCAGTTTGTCAGCGGGGGAGCAGTACTTC. Translating it yields CASSLSAGEQYF. The complete variable domain, with remaining parts taken from reference TRBV5-1 and TRBJ2-7, reads KAGVTQTPRYLIKTRGQQVTLSCSPISGHRSVSWYQQTPGQGLQFLFEYFSETQRNKGNFPGRFSGRQFSNSRSEMNVSTLELGDSALYLCASSLSAGEQYFGPGTRLTVT.

The chain is built from TRBV29-1 and TRBJ2-1; 7 bases are shared with TRBD1. Germline-derived CDR1 and CDR2 are SQVTM and ANQGSEA. This CDR3 comprises 11 residues. The trim removed 4 bases at V and 7 bases at J, leaving 1 base unmatched. The CDR3 DNA follows: TGCAGCGTTGCGACAGGGAATGAGCAGTTCTTC. This codes for CSVATGNEQFF.

The chain joins TRBV6-6 to TRBJ1-1; TRBD1 is a possible D gene (5 bases). Trimming took off 1 base at V and 3 bases at J, with 9 bases between the two ends. This CDR3 has 14 amino acids. CDR1 MNHNY and CDR2 SVGAGI come from the germline V gene (reference sequence). In DNA, the CDR3 is TGTGCCAGCAGTTACTTGGGGCTGGACACTGAAGCTTTCTTT. Translating gives CASSYLGLDTEAFF.

The gene calls are TRBV19 and TRBJ1-2; D might be TRBD1 (6 bases). Per the germline V gene, CDR1 is LNHDA and CDR2 is SQIVND (reference sequence). CDR3 length: 14 amino acids. V was shortened by 5 bases and J by 2 bases, with 12 bases between the two germline ends. CDR3 bases: TGTGCCAGTAGTCCACAGGGAACCAACTATGGCTACACCTTC. This codes for CASSPQGTNYGYTF.